Sequencing of this T cell receptor (beta chain) was carried out in a study of naive and memory T cell subsets. Study-wide results and limits: Over 90% of naive TCR sequences appeared only once, unlike memory subsets. In CD4 and CD8 cells, diversity dropped from naive through EMRA. A few larger clonotypes appeared in naive repertoires, especially CD8, possibly memory cells re-expressing CD45RA.

After the first PCR, alpha and beta chain libraries were processed separately. An equimolar mix of two oligonucleotides served as the beta constant-region primer for TRBC1 and TRBC2. Ligated cDNA was amplified by four rounds of PCR with nested alpha and beta constant-region primers and SP2. MiXCR, run by TCRdb on the UMI-ligation and nested PCR reads, gives a single entry per CDR3 protein. The table has some 82,000 distinct CDR3 sequences, approximately 10% seen once; the top ten hold 0.13%. Germline V lookup: CDR1 LGHNT, CDR2 FRNRAP. Unmatched junction bases numbered 8, after V lost 4 bases and J lost 4 bases. The length of the CDR3 is 15 residues. With respect to this clonotype: Its antigen is unknown.

The receptor comes from a human donor in good health. V and J are TRBV12-5 and TRBJ2-5, with 8 nucleotides matching TRBD1. The sample taken for sequencing was naive CD4+ T cells from blood. The CDR3 coding sequence is TGTGCTAGTGGTTGGGGACAGGTGGAGGCAGAGACCCAGTACTTC. The encoded protein is CASGWGQVEAETQYF.